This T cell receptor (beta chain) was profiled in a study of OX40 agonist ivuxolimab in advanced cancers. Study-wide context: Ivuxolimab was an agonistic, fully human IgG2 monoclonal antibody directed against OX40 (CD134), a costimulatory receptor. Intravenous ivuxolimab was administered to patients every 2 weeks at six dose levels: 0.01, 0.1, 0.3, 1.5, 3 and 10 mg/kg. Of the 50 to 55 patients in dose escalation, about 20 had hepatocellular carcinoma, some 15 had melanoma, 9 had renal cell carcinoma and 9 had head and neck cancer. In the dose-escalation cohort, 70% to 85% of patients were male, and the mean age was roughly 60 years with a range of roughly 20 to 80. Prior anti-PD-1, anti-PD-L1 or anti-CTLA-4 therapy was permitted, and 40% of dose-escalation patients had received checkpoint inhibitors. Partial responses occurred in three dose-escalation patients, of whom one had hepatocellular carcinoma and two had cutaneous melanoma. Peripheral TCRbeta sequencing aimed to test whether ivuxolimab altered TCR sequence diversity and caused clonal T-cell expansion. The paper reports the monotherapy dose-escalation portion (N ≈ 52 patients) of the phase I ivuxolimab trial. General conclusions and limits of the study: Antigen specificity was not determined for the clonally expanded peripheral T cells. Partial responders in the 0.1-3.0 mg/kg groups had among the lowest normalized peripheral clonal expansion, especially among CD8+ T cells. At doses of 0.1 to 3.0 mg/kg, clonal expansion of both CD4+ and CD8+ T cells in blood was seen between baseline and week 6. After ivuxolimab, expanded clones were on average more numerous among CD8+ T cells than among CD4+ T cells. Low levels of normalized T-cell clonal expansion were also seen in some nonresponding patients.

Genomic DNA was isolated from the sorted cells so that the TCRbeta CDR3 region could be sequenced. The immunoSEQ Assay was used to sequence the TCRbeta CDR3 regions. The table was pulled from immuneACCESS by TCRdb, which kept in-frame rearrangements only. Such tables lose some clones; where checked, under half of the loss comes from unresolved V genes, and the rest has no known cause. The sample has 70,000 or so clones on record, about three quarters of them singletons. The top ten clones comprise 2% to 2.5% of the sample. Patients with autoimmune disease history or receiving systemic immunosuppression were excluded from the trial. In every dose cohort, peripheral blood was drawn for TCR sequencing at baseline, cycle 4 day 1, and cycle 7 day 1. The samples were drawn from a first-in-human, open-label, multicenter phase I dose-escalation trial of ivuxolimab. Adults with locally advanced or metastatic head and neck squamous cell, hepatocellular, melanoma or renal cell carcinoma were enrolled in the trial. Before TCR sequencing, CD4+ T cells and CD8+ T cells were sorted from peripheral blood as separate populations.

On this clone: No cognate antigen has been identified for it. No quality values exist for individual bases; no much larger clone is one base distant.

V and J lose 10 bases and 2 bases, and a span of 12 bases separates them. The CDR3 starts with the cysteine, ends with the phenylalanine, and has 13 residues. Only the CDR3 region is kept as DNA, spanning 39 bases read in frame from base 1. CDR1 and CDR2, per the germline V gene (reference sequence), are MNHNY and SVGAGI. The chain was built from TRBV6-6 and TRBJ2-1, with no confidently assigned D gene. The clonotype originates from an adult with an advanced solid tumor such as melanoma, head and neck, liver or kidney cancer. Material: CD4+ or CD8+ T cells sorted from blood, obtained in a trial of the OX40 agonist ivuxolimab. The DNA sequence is TGTGCCACTTCACGAGGCGCCTACAATGAGCAGTTCTTC. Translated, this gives CATSRGAYNEQFF.